This T cell receptor beta chain came from a study of cytotoxic CD8 clonotypes in ibrutinib-treated CLL. Germline lookup yields CDR1 MDHEN and CDR2 SYDVKM. Trimming cost V 4 bases and J 7 bases; bases outside gene matches: 7. The CDR3 sequence is 14 residues long. Sequencing sought depths of 1 in 200,000 to 1 in 1 million T cells. Some clones are missing from TCRdb's copy, which holds only in-frame ones; the method was immunoSEQ multiplex PCR. The sample has some 14,000 clones; more than 60% are singletons. The input for sequencing was PBMCs, taken before ibrutinib treatment. The genes are TRBV28 and TRBJ1-2, with 9 positions matching TRBD1. The TCR was taken from a human donor with chronic lymphocytic leukemia. Written as DNA, the CDR3 is TGTGCCAGCAGTTCGGGGACAGGGAGGGTTGGCTACACCTTC. Translated: CASSSGTGRVGYTF.